The rows below give T cell receptor beta chains drawn from one sample of a study of blood T cell repertoires in COVID-19. Sequencing used immunoSEQ multiplex PCR; TCRdb keeps in-frame clones, though not all of them. This sample has about 25,000 clones, with around 87% found just once. The specimen sequenced was peripheral blood. All receptors derive from a middle-aged man with active COVID-19. The CDR3 runs from the conserved cysteine through the conserved F or W. Each record gives: clone size, J gene, V gene, CDR3 protein. Expanded clones get a size class; other rows say once, few or many, or leave the size out.

- | TRBJ2-1 | TRBV6-5 | CASRTGLALRGEQFF
- | TRBJ2-5 | TRBV2 | CAGKNRRGTEETQYF
- | TRBJ1-1 | TRBV5-5 | CASHLRNRSPIVGTEAFF
- | TRBJ1-4 | TRBV7-9 | CASSFPVRGVGEKLFF
- | TRBJ2-3 | TRBV10-3 | CAISSTSGGTDTQYF
once | TRBJ1-2 | TRBV5-4 | CASSPVGLYNYGYTF
- | TRBJ1-6 | TRBV30 | CAWRSAYNSPLHF
- | TRBJ1-3 | TRBV6-6 | CASSQVSIVENTIYF
- | TRBJ2-7 | TRBV9 | CASSPTGPPISEQYF
- | TRBJ1-2 | TRBV12-3/TRBV12-4 | CASSFISNYGYTF
- | TRBJ1-2 | TRBV27 | CASFSGPQGGYTF
- | TRBJ1-1 | TRBV9 | CASSPLGGGMAFF
once | TRBJ2-5 | TRBV18 | CASSQGVLETQYF
- | TRBJ1-1 | TRBV5-1 | CASSPDRADPEAFF
- | TRBJ2-5 | TRBV4-1 | CASSQPGLRNQETQYF
once | TRBJ2-1 | TRBV10-3 | CAMGGQGSYNEQFF
- | TRBJ1-4 | TRBV10-2 | CASSGGGLSEKLFF
- | TRBJ1-1 | TRBV18 | CASSPRQGADTEAFF
- | TRBJ2-7 | TRBV5-1 | CASSLGQGYYEQYF
few | TRBJ2-1 | TRBV7-9 | CASSVSQTGGDEQFF
- | TRBJ1-3 | TRBV19 | CATTENSGNTIYF
few | TRBJ2-2 | TRBV5-4 | CASRASGANTGELFF
- | TRBJ2-3 | TRBV6-5 | CASSYAQGPSTDTQYF
- | TRBJ2-5 | TRBV6-5 | CASVRDSQETQYF
- | TRBJ2-1 | TRBV7-2 | CASSFLGGSSYNEQFF
- | TRBJ1-2 | TRBV19 | CASTGNSYGYTF
- | TRBJ2-6 | TRBV28 | CASSLRDYKNSGANVLTF
- | TRBJ2-1 | TRBV7-7 | CASSLGPLARNRGEQFF
once | TRBJ2-2 | TRBV11-2 | CASTGQSTGELFF
- | TRBJ2-1 | TRBV5-5 | CASSFRDTYNEQFF
- | TRBJ2-7 | TRBV6-6 | CASSYGGQGSEQYF
- | TRBJ2-1 | TRBV7-8 | CASQIAGGAYNEQFF
- | TRBJ1-1 | TRBV7-9 | CASSLVGLNSNTEAFF
- | TRBJ2-3 | TRBV19 | CASSTGQGRADTQYF
- | TRBJ2-1 | TRBV30 | CAWSVRDGVANEQFF
once | TRBJ1-3 | TRBV5-8 | CASSLGVEVSGNTIYF
- | TRBJ2-3 | TRBV24-1 | CATSDSQGGGTDTQYF